This T cell receptor (beta chain) was found in a study of blood T cell repertoires in COVID-19 (TCRdb year 2020). Study-wide context: Samples from collaborators originated in the United States, Italy and Spain and spanned both the acute and convalescent phases of COVID-19. The material from the prospective study consisted of cDNA or gDNA derived from T cells, B-cell-depleted T cells, or PBMCs. Deeply sampled blood TCRbeta repertoires from subjects exposed to, actively infected with, or recovered from COVID-19 were included in the dataset. The repertoires were made available in a free public database intended to serve as a resource for research on the immune response to SARS-CoV-2. Samples came from the ongoing ImmuneRACE study (first 160 participants) plus 1,254 subjects from 6 global collaborators. A de-identified subject ID, COVID-19 status, age in years and sex were almost always included in the sample metadata. Where HLA class I and class II types were available, the types were taken from metadata supplied by the sample provider, not from assay-based typing. Overall results and qualifications from the work: The quantity of clinical and demographic metadata differed by source and by participant and was supplied without curation.

CDR1 and CDR2, looked up from the germline V gene, are SGHDN and FVKESK. Germline trimming amounts to 2 bases on V and 6 bases on J, with 8 as the count of junction bases outside the gene matches. From the cysteine up to the phenylalanine, the CDR3 has a length of 16 residues. Only the CDR3 DNA stays, 48 bases, in frame from base 1. As regards this clone: Its antigen remains undetermined. Base quality data are lacking; no much larger clone is found one base away.

Whole blood was collected in K2EDTA tubes by collaborating institutions according to the institutions' own protocols. For TCRbeta analysis, collaborators shipped samples in one of three forms: frozen whole blood, isolated PBMCs, or DNA extracted from either of those sample types. TCRbeta CDR3 regions were amplified from genomic DNA using the immunoSEQ Assay, a bias-controlled multiplex PCR. Under the source paper's analysis protocol: Within the assay, amplification of reference gene primers was used to estimate how many nucleated cells each sample contained. Sequence reads were collapsed and filtered to measure the absolute abundance of every unique TCRbeta CDR3 rearrangement. Productive Simpson clonality was computed per sample as the square root of Simpson's diversity index over productive rearrangements. This immuneACCESS table, as held by TCRdb, lists in-frame sequences with V and J called but not all clones. Of the missing ones, under half trace to an unresolved V gene in checked studies; the others have no known cause. That table furnishes V, J and clone size, whereas the DNA furnished D and trimming. The sample table holds some 68,000 clones, of which approximately 87% were seen once. The ten top clones hold about 4.3% of the sample.

The sequenced material came from peripheral blood. This TCR was sampled from a man aged 45-60 years with active COVID-19. The rearrangement joined TRBV14 to TRBJ2-2, and 8 bases in between align with TRBD1. The CDR3 amino acid sequence is: CASSQRIDRGAGELFF. The DNA reads TGTGCCAGCAGCCAAAGGATCGACAGGGGTGCCGGGGAGCTGTTTTTT.